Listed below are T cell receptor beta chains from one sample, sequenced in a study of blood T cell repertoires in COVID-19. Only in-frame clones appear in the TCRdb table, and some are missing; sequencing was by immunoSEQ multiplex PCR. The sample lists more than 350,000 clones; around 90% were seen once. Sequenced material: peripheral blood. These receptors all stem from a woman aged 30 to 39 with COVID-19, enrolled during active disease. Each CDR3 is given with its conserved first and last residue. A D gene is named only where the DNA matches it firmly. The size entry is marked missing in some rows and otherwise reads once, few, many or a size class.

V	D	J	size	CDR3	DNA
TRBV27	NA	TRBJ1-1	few	CATDWGQGMNTEAFF	TGTGCCACCGATTGGGGCCAGGGGATGAACACTGAAGCTTTCTTT
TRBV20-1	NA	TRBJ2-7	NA	CSAKREYEQYF	TGCAGTGCTAAGAGGGAGTACGAGCAGTACTTC
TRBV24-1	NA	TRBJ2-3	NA	CATSDLQGQKDTQYF	TGTGCCACCAGTGATTTGCAAGGACAGAAAGATACGCAGTATTTT
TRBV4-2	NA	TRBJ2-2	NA	CASSQALRGSTGELFF	TGTGCCAGCAGCCAAGCATTGCGGGGATCTACCGGGGAGCTGTTTTTT
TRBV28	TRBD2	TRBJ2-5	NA	CASSPRAGGRIIKTQYF	TGTGCCAGCAGCCCCAGGGCGGGGGGCCGTATAATTAAGACCCAGTACTTC
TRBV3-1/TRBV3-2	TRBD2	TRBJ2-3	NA	CASSQGAGGSTDTQYF	TGTGCCAGCAGCCAAGGAGCGGGGGGTAGCACAGATACGCAGTATTTT
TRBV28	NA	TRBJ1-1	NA	CASSQVDRSEAFF	TGTGCCAGCAGCCAAGTAGACAGGTCCGAAGCTTTCTTT
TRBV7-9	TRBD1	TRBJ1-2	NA	CASSLTGGSFHYTF	TGTGCCAGCAGCCTCACAGGGGGCTCATTCCACTACACCTTC
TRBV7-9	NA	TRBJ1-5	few	CASSLGRAGDQPQHF	TGTGCCAGCAGCTTAGGTCGGGCAGGGGATCAGCCCCAGCATTTT
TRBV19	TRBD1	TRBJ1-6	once	CASSPGGQYNSPLHF	TGTGCCAGTAGCCCAGGGGGACAGTATAATTCACCCCTCCACTTT
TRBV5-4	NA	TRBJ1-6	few	CASRGGGHNSPLHF	TGTGCCAGCAGGGGAGGGGGGCATAATTCACCCCTCCACTTT
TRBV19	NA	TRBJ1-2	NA	CASSNPRLRDYGYTF	TGTGCCAGTAGTAACCCCCGGCTCAGGGATTATGGCTACACCTTC
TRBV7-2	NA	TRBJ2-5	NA	CASSLQGWETQYF	TGTGCCAGCAGCCTACAGGGCTGGGAGACCCAGTACTTC
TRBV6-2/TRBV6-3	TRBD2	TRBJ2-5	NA	CASSNPGTSSETQYF	TGTGCCAGCAGTAACCCCGGGACTAGCTCTGAGACCCAGTACTTC
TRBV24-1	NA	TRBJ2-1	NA	CATSEQPDNEQFF	TGTGCCACCAGTGAACAGCCCGACAATGAGCAGTTCTTC
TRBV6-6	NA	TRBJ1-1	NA	CASSPAGTPTEAFF	TGTGCCAGCAGTCCGGCGGGGACTCCCACTGAAGCTTTCTTT
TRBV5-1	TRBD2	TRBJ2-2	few	CASTDGTSGISGGELFF	TGCGCCAGCACCGATGGGACTAGCGGGATATCTGGTGGGGAGCTGTTTTTT
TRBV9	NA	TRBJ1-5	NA	CASSVLRQTNQPQHF	TGTGCCAGCAGCGTACTTAGACAGACCAATCAGCCCCAGCATTTT
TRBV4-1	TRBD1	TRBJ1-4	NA	CASSQVAMSGTGPATNEKLFF	TGCGCCAGCAGCCAAGTGGCAATGTCCGGGACAGGGCCTGCAACTAATGAAAAACTGTTTTTT
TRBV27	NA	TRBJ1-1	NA	CASKTRLIPGTEAFF	TGTGCCAGCAAGACCCGCCTCATCCCGGGGACTGAAGCTTTCTTT
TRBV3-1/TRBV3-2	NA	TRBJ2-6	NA	CASSQGSPGTNVLTF	TGTGCCAGCAGCCAAGGGTCTCCAGGGACCAACGTCCTGACTTTC
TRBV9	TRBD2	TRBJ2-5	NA	CASSIGLAGRETQYF	TGTGCCAGCAGCATCGGACTAGCGGGGCGAGAGACCCAGTACTTC
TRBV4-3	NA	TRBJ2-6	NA	CASSPEAGFGLSGANVLTF	TGCGCCAGCAGCCCCGAGGCGGGGTTTGGGCTCTCTGGGGCCAACGTCCTGACTTTC
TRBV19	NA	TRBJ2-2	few	CASSKMDSGELFF	TGTGCCAGTAGTAAGATGGACAGCGGGGAGCTGTTTTTT
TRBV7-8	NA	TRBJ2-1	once	CASSSPGEGNEQFF	TGTGCCAGCAGCTCGCCAGGGGAGGGCAATGAGCAGTTCTTC
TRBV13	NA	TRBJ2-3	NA	CASSQTDTQYF	TGTGCCAGCAGCCAGACAGATACGCAGTATTTT
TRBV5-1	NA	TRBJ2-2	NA	CASSLEVLQGLSGELFF	TGCGCCAGCAGCTTGGAGGTTTTGCAGGGGTTGTCCGGGGAGCTGTTTTTT
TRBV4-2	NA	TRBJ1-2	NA	CASSQASLSLGLEDGYTF	TGTGCCAGCAGCCAGGCTTCCCTCTCCCTGGGTCTCGAGGATGGCTACACCTTC